This passage covers 25 T cell receptor beta chains from one sample sequenced in a study of Ad26.COV2.S vaccination and SARS-CoV-2 variants. Profiled with immunoSEQ multiplex PCR; TCRdb holds only in-frame clones, not every one. This sample has about 680,000 clones; 80% to 90% occur once, and the top ten carry around 1.4%. Treatment in this sample: some 20 received Ad26.COV2.S at low or high dose, single or two shots; about 5 received placebo; per-sample allocation not given. Collection of the samples took place on day 63 after the first injection of vaccine or placebo. The source was peripheral blood, collected in a trial of Ad26.COV2.S vaccine versus placebo. All receptors come from a person aged 18-65 years who received the Ad26.COV2.S COVID-19 vaccine or a placebo.

This clone was found a few times. V gene TRBV18 combines with J gene TRBJ1-2, with D perhaps matching TRBD1 (5 bases). The CDR3 loop spans 14 amino acids. CDR1 is KGHSH and CDR2 is LQKENI in the germline V gene. V dropped 3 bases and J dropped 4 bases, with 12 bases sitting between them. CDR3 protein: CASSPGPNIYGYTF. CDR3 nucleotides: TGTGCCAGCTCACCGGGACCGAACATCTATGGCTACACCTTC.

The chain combines TRBV6-2 or TRBV6-3 with TRBJ2-4, with 8 positions matching TRBD1. The CDR3 sequence is 16 residues long. Trimming took 0 bases from V and 5 from J; bases not matched to a gene: 6. In germline, CDR1 is MNHEY, CDR2 SVGEGT. CDR3 loop: CASSYSVTGDQNIQYF. As DNA, the CDR3 is TGTGCCAGCAGTTACTCGGTGACAGGGGACCAAAACATTCAGTACTTC.

J is TRBJ2-4 and V is TRBV7-2; TRBD2 aligns across 14 bases. The trim removed 2 bases at V and 8 bases at J, leaving 11 bases unmatched. The germline V gene encodes CDR1 SGHTA and CDR2 FQGNSA. CDR3 size: 18 residues. The CDR3 DNA is TGTGCCAGCAGCTTACAATCTCGACTAGCGGGGGGGCTTGACATTCAGTACTTC. It encodes CASSLQSRLAGGLDIQYF.

The chain has TRBV5-1 and TRBJ1-5; a weak D match, TRBD1 (6 bases). The CDR3 runs 13 residues. Germline CDR1 reads SGHRS; CDR2 reads YFSETQ. Trimming cost V 5 bases and J 7 bases, with 13 bases left between them. CDR3 DNA sequence: TGCGCCAGCAGAATTGACGGGGGCCAGCCCCAGCATTTT. Amino acids: CASRIDGGQPQHF.

J is TRBJ2-2 and V is TRBV15; 8 bases map to TRBD1. The trim removed 4 bases at V and 4 bases at J, leaving 5 bases unmatched. Germline CDR1 is LNHNV and CDR2 is YYDKDF (reference sequence). The CDR3 contains 15 residues. Written as DNA, the CDR3 is TGTGCCACCAGCAAAACAGGGGGTAGCACCGGGGAGCTGTTTTTT. Translated: CATSKTGGSTGELFF.

The chain combines TRBV19 with TRBJ1-2, with TRBD1 as a possible D gene (6 bases). Per germline, CDR1 LNHDA and CDR2 SQIVND (reference sequence). The CDR3 spans 14 residues. V lost 5 bases and J lost 8, with 18 bases in between. In nucleotides, the CDR3 is TGTGCCAGTAGTCCCCGGGACAAGCCATGGGGCTACACCTTC. The encoded protein is CASSPRDKPWGYTF.

This rearrangement joins TRBV5-4 to TRBJ1-1; D might be TRBD1 (5 bases). Deletions cut 0 bases from V and 1 base from J, with 10 bases between. Per germline, CDR1 SGHNT and CDR2 YYREEE (reference sequence). The CDR3 spans 15 residues. The CDR3 protein is CASSLEAGTNTEAFF. CDR3 coding DNA: TGTGCCAGCAGCTTGGAGGCGGGGACGAACACTGAAGCTTTCTTT.

V gene TRBV5-1 combines with J gene TRBJ2-2; 10 nucleotides match TRBD2. CDR1 is SGHRS, CDR2 YFSETQ, per germline. V shed 4 bases, J shed 6 bases, and the junction held 6 bases outside the gene matches. The CDR3 contains 15 residues. The DNA for the CDR3 is TGCGCCAGCAGCACACCTAGCGGGAGTGCCGGGGAGCTGTTTTTT. Encoded protein: CASSTPSGSAGELFF. Full variable domain (rest looked up from reference TRBV5-1 and TRBJ2-2): KAGVTQTPRYLIKTRGQQVTLSCSPISGHRSVSWYQQTPGQGLQFLFEYFSETQRNKGNFPGRFSGRQFSNSRSEMNVSTLELGDSALYLCASSTPSGSAGELFFGEGSRLTVL.

The chain has TRBV5-1 and TRBJ1-2, with 7 nucleotides matching TRBD1. CDR1 and CDR2 (germline): SGHRS, YFSETQ. Trimming took 0 bases from V and 1 from J; bases not matched to a gene: 6. The CDR3 covers 16 residues. CDR3 sequence (DNA): TGCGCCAGCAGCTTGGAAGGGCAGGGGGATAACTATGGCTACACCTTC. Its translation is CASSLEGQGDNYGYTF.

The rearrangement uses TRBV16 and TRBJ1-2; D might be TRBD1 (6 bases). Germline CDR1 and CDR2: KGHSY and FQNENV. Trimming cost V 6 bases and J 2 bases, with 13 bases left between them. This CDR3 comprises 14 residues. The CDR3 spells CASRPGTLNYGYTF. DNA for the CDR3: TGTGCCAGCAGGCCAGGGACACTGAACTATGGCTACACCTTC. The variable domain in full, completed from reference TRBV16 and TRBJ1-2, reads GEEVAQTPKHLVRGEGQKAKLYCAPIKGHSYVFWYQQVLKNEFKFLISFQNENVFDETGMPKERFSAKCLPNSPCSLEIQATKLEDSAVYFCASRPGTLNYGYTFGSGTRLTVV.

This clone has a single count. The DNA for the CDR3 is TGTGCCAGCAGCCTCGGCGGGGCCTACCAAGAGACCCAGTACTTC. It codes for CASSLGGAYQETQYF. The gene calls are TRBV11-3 and TRBJ2-5; D perhaps matches TRBD2 (6 bases). Germline-derived CDR1 and CDR2 are SGHNT and YENEEA. This CDR3 contains 15 residues. V shed 5 bases and J shed 0 bases, with 13 bases lying between them. The full variable domain, in which reference TRBV11-3 and TRBJ2-5 provide the parts outside the CDR3, is EAGVVQSPRYKIIEKKQPVAFWCNPISGHNTLYWYLQNLGQGPELLIRYENEEAVDDSQLPKDRFSAERLKGVDSTLKIQPAELGDSAVYLCASSLGGAYQETQYFGPGTRLLVL.

V gene TRBV29-1 combines with J gene TRBJ2-3, with a weak D call TRBD1 (5 bases). V lost 7 bases and J lost 2, with 13 bases in between. CDR1 SQVTM and CDR2 ANQGSEA come from the germline V gene. The CDR3 loop spans 13 amino acids. CDR3 in amino acids: CSAGGAFTDTQYF. The CDR3 nucleotides read TGCAGCGCTGGTGGGGCGTTCACAGATACGCAGTATTTT.

This clone has just one count. The genes are TRBV7-3 and TRBJ2-2, with 7 bases identical to TRBD2. Germline lookup yields CDR1 SGHTA and CDR2 FQGTGA. The CDR3 has 16 residues. Germline trimming cut 1 base from V and 5 bases from J; bases unmatched to any gene: 7. The CDR3 sequence is CASSLIPAGDTGELFF. The DNA of the CDR3 is TGTGCCAGCAGCTTAATTCCCGCGGGGGATACCGGGGAGCTGTTTTTT.

The chain combines TRBV7-8 with TRBJ1-4; D remains ambiguous. V was shortened by 0 bases and J by 8 bases, with 13 bases between the two germline ends. The CDR3 has 15 residues. Germline CDR1 is SGHVS and CDR2 is FQNEAQ. The CDR3 loop is CASSLATVGREKLFF. Written as DNA, the CDR3 is TGTGCCAGCAGCTTAGCTACCGTAGGGCGGGAAAAACTGTTTTTT.

This clone was detected once. This chain uses TRBV30 with TRBJ1-6; D ambiguous. The CDR3 totals 12 residues. V lost 4 bases and J lost 10, with 11 bases in between. The germline CDR1 and CDR2 sequences are GTSNPN and SVGIG (reference sequence). This CDR3 reads CAWTSFRSPLHF. The CDR3 DNA follows: TGTGCCTGGACCTCTTTTAGGTCACCCCTCCACTTT. Full variable domain (rest looked up from reference TRBV30 and TRBJ1-6): SQTIHQWPATLVQPVGSPLSLECTVEGTSNPNLYWYRQAAGRGLQLLFYSVGIGQISSEVPQNLSASRPQDRQFILSSKKLLLSDSGFYLCAWTSFRSPLHFGNGTRLTVT.

This clone is a singleton in its sample. The chain employs TRBV6-6 and TRBJ1-2, with TRBD1 matching over 7 bases. Germline V CDR1 and CDR2: MNHNY, SVGAGI (reference sequence). With V trimmed by 0 bases and J by 3 bases, 7 bases remained unmatched. The CDR3 sequence is 16 residues long. The CDR3 spells CASSYSIGQVDYGYTF. The DNA for the CDR3 is TGTGCCAGCAGTTACTCGATTGGACAGGTTGACTATGGCTACACCTTC.

The chain links TRBV12-3 or TRBV12-4 to TRBJ2-7; D is ambiguous. V lost 2 bases and J 2 bases, leaving 4 bases between the germline ends. This CDR3 spans 12 amino acids. The CDR3 is CASSLLAYEQYF. For the CDR3, the DNA is TGTGCCAGCAGTTTATTGGCCTACGAGCAGTACTTC.

The gene calls are TRBV9 and TRBJ2-2; 7 bases are shared with TRBD2. Germline lookup yields CDR1 SGDLS and CDR2 YYNGEE. This CDR3 is built from 14 residues. The V segment lost 4 bases and the J segment 7 bases; nucleotides outside the gene matches: 7. Here the CDR3 reads CASSPGGFDGELFF. The CDR3, as DNA: TGTGCCAGCAGCCCCGGGGGGTTTGACGGGGAGCTGTTTTTT.

This chain uses TRBV11-1 with TRBJ1-1, with unresolved D. The CDR3 sequence is 13 residues long. Trimming stripped 5 bases from V and 4 bases from J, with 11 bases between. Germline V gene lookup returns CDR1 SGHAT and CDR2 FQDESV (reference sequence). CDR3 sequence: CASSPRQRTEAFF. In DNA, the CDR3 is TGTGCCAGCAGCCCCCGACAACGCACTGAAGCTTTCTTT.

This chain uses TRBV18 with TRBJ1-4; D uncertain. This CDR3 comprises 12 residues. Per the germline V gene, CDR1 is KGHSH and CDR2 is LQKENI. V was pared by 6 bases and J by 8 bases, with 10 bases between. In nucleotides, the CDR3 is TGTGCCAGCTCTCCGCATGGGGAAAAACTGTTTTTT. Translating it yields CASSPHGEKLFF. Full variable domain (outside the CDR3, taken from reference TRBV18 and TRBJ1-4): NAGVMQNPRHLVRRRGQEARLRCSPMKGHSHVYWYRQLPEEGLKFMVYLQKENIIDESGMPKERFSAEFPKEGPSILRIQQVVRGDSAAYFCASSPHGEKLFFGSGTQLSVL.

This chain links TRBV18 with TRBJ1-4; D call uncertain. Trimming took off 2 bases at V and 7 bases at J, with 11 bases between the two ends. The CDR3 extends over 14 amino acids. Germline V gene lookup returns CDR1 KGHSH and CDR2 LQKENI. Here the CDR3 reads CASSPAGMGEKLFF. In DNA, the CDR3 is TGTGCCAGCTCACCAGCGGGCATGGGTGAAAAACTGTTTTTT.

V and J are TRBV30 and TRBJ2-2; perhaps TRBD2 as D (6 bases). Germline V gene sequence: CDR1 GTSNPN, CDR2 SVGIG (reference sequence). This CDR3 is built from 14 residues. Trimming cost V 4 bases and J 0 bases, with 9 bases left between them. The CDR3 is CAWMGGSNTGELFF. The DNA of the CDR3 is TGTGCCTGGATGGGGGGTTCGAACACCGGGGAGCTGTTTTTT.

The gene calls are TRBV20-1 and TRBJ2-7; D possibly corresponds to TRBD2 (6 bases). This CDR3 comprises 10 residues. Germline-derived CDR1 and CDR2 are DFQATT and SNEGSKA (reference sequence). V was shortened by 7 bases and J by 5 bases, with 9 bases between the two germline ends. CDR3: CSVEGDEQYF. In DNA form, the CDR3 reads TGCAGTGTGGAGGGTGACGAGCAGTACTTC.

This clone showed up just once. The gene calls are TRBV11-2 and TRBJ2-1; D unresolved. With 0 bases removed from V and 2 bases from J, the gap between germline ends came to 8 bases. Germline CDR1 and CDR2: SGHAT and FQNNGV. The CDR3 extends over 15 amino acids. The CDR3 DNA reads as TGTGCCAGCAGCTTAGAGGCAGCCGCCTACAATGAGCAGTTCTTC. This translates into CASSLEAAAYNEQFF.

V is TRBV30 and J is TRBJ2-3, with a weak D call TRBD2 (6 bases). CDR3 length: 15 amino acids. CDR1 and CDR2 (germline): GTSNPN, SVGIG (reference sequence). Trimming took 2 bases from V and 2 from J, leaving 14 bases between them. Here the CDR3 reads CAWSPRRGNTDTQYF. The CDR3 DNA reads TGTGCCTGGAGTCCTAGACGGGGGAACACAGATACGCAGTATTTT.